Shown below are 20 T cell receptor beta chains from a single sample sequenced in a study of immune heterogeneity within non-small cell lung tumors. At approximately 600 ng per sample, bulk tumor genomic DNA provided the template. Surgical sampling yielded several biopsies per primary tumor (spaced far apart). Curative operations were performed on patients who had untreated, newly diagnosed non-small cell lung cancer. It was with 32 V and 13 J primers that multiplex PCR amplified TCR beta CDR3. TCRdb recomputed calls from the multiplex PCR reads with MiXCR, one row per CDR3 protein. The table has about 22,000 distinct CDR3 sequences, 25% to 35% seen once. Material for sequencing was lung tumor tissue. These receptors came from a middle-aged man with non-small cell lung cancer.

By its share, this clonotype is medium-sized. The chain combines TRBV10-3 with TRBJ2-7; TRBD1 matches at 11 bases. Germline V lookup: CDR1 ENHRY, CDR2 SYGVKD. V lost 10 bases to trimming and J lost 5 bases; unmatched junction nucleotides: 7. The length of the CDR3 is 13 residues. The chain's CDR3 is CATTGTGGNEQYF. CDR3 nucleotides: TGTGCCACCACCGGGACAGGGGGAAACGAGCAGTACTTC.

This clonotype was counted between two and nine times. J is TRBJ2-5 and V is TRBV7-2, with a tentative D call TRBD1 (5 bases). The CDR3 is 14 residues long. Trimming shortened V by 2 bases and J by 5 bases, and 12 bases separated the two germline ends. CDR1 SGHTA and CDR2 FQGNSA come from the germline V gene. The CDR3 DNA sequence: TGTGCCAGCAGCTTAAGCAGGGTAGGGGAGACCCAGTACTTC. It yields the protein CASSLSRVGETQYF. Filled out from reference TRBV7-2 and TRBJ2-5, the complete variable domain reads GAGVSQSPSNKVTEKGKDVELRCDPISGHTALYWYRQSLGQGLEFLIYFQGNSAPDKSGLPSDRFSAERTGGSVSTLTIQRTQQEDSAVYLCASSLSRVGETQYFGPGTRLLVL.

The chain employs TRBV11-3 and TRBJ2-1, with TRBD2 matching over 12 bases. Germline CDR1 reads SGHNT; CDR2 reads YENEEA. The CDR3 consists of 17 residues. V trimming: 2 bases; J trimming: 10 bases; junction bases outside the gene matches: 12. In DNA form, the CDR3 reads TGTGCCAGCAGCTTACCACGGGCTAGCGGGAGGGCCGGGGAGCAGTTCTTC. This gives the protein CASSLPRASGRAGEQFF.

This clonotype came up many times. The chain combines TRBV18 with TRBJ2-7; D ambiguous. V shed 2 bases and J shed 4 bases, with 9 bases lying between them. The CDR3 extends over 13 amino acids. CDR1 and CDR2 from the germline V gene are KGHSH and LQKENI. The CDR3 region is CASSPGPSYEQYF. CDR3 DNA: TGTGCCAGCTCACCAGGGCCCAGTTACGAGCAGTACTTC.

The table lists this clonotype with a few counts. One junction end does not reproduce the germline sequence, and a read error may be involved. This sequence joins TRBV6-1 and TRBJ2-3; 9 bases agree with TRBD1. The germline gives CDR1 MNHNS, CDR2 SASEGT. This CDR3 spans 14 amino acids. The CDR3 coding sequence is TGTACCAGCAGCATCGGGACAGGGACAGATGCGCAGTATTTT. It encodes CTSSIGTGTDAQYF.

This chain joins TRBV7-9 and TRBJ1-4; D might be TRBD1 (6 bases). Germline assignment: CDR1 SEHNR and CDR2 FQNEAQ (reference sequence). This CDR3 has 14 residues. V was shortened by 5 bases and J by 0 bases, with 7 bases between the two germline ends. CDR3 protein: CASSRQATNEKLFF. The CDR3 nucleotides are TGTGCCAGCAGCCGACAGGCAACTAATGAAAAACTGTTTTTT.

This clonotype was counted ten times or more. The chain carries TRBV7-8 and TRBJ2-7; tentatively, D is TRBD1 or TRBD2 (6 bases each). V lost 3 bases, J lost 3 bases, and 12 bases lay in between. The CDR3 covers 14 residues. The germline V gene has CDR1 SGHVS and CDR2 FQNEAQ. CDR3 in DNA: TGTGCCAGCAGCTTTGGGGGGACAAACTACGAGCAGTACTTC. Amino acid sequence: CASSFGGTNYEQYF.

This clonotype was seen ten or more times. J is TRBJ2-1 and V is TRBV7-3; D remains ambiguous. The CDR3 totals 15 residues. Trimming cost V 3 bases and J 0 bases, with 9 bases left between them. Germline V gene data show CDR1 as SGHTA and CDR2 as FQGTGA. CDR3 sequence reads: CASSLLPGSYNEQFF. The CDR3, as DNA: TGTGCCAGCAGCTTGCTGCCTGGCTCCTACAATGAGCAGTTCTTC. Supplemented by reference TRBV7-3 and TRBJ2-1, the full variable domain reads GAGVSQTPSNKVTEKGKYVELRCDPISGHTALYWYRQSLGQGPEFLIYFQGTGAADDSGLPNDRFFAVRPEGSVSTLKIQRTERGDSAVYLCASSLLPGSYNEQFFGPGTRLTVL.

The rearrangement uses TRBV19 and TRBJ2-5, with 10 bases lining up with TRBD1. Germline V lookup: CDR1 LNHDA, CDR2 SQIVND (reference sequence). The length of the CDR3 is 15 residues. Trimming took 4 bases from V and 2 from J; bases not matched to a gene: 4. CDR3 bases: TGTGCCAGTAGTAAGGGACAGGGGATACAAGAGACCCAGTACTTC. Its translation: CASSKGQGIQETQYF.

As to this clonotype: A much larger clone lies a single base off, so this may be a read error. Because the CDR3's place on the DNA is in doubt, the DNA is left out and the CDR3 is given as listed by TCRdb. The chain links TRBV30 to TRBJ1-6; TRBD1 is taken as the D call from the table, unchecked against the DNA. Inclusive of both ends, the CDR3 amounts to 15 amino acids. Germline values: CDR1 GTSNPN, CDR2 SVGIG (reference sequence). The CDR3 loop reads CAWSVGAGINSPLPF.

V is TRBV7-2 and J is TRBJ2-3, with 11 bases identical to TRBD1. The V gene's germline CDR1 is SGHTA and CDR2 FQGNSA. V lost 6 bases and J lost 10; bases outside the gene matches: 12. The CDR3 runs to 15 residues. The CDR3 reads CASSTGTGGSGPQYF. CDR3 bases: TGTGCCAGCAGTACCGGGACAGGGGGTTCGGGGCCGCAGTATTTT.

Regarding this clonotype: This clone may be a read error of a much larger clone one base away. The rearrangement joins TRBV7-8 to TRBJ1-4; no definite D call. This CDR3 has 15 amino acids. The V end lost 0 bases, the J end lost 8 bases, and 13 bases lay between the germline ends. CDR1 and CDR2 from the germline V gene are SGHVS and FQNEAQ. The CDR3 region is CASSLAWVVEEKLFF. The CDR3 coding sequence is TGTGCCAGCAGCTTAGCGTGGGTGGTTGAGGAAAAACTGTTTTTT.

This clonotype was recorded a few times. The chain couples TRBV19 to TRBJ1-2; no clear D gene. This CDR3 is 12 amino acids long. V lost 6 bases to trimming and J lost 0 bases, with 5 bases between them. The germline V gene encodes CDR1 LNHDA and CDR2 SQIVND (reference sequence). The CDR3: CASRFTNYGYTF. The CDR3 DNA sequence: TGTGCCAGTAGATTCACTAACTATGGCTACACCTTC.

This clonotype was seen at least ten times. This chain connects TRBV28 to TRBJ1-3; 7 bases align to TRBD1. V lost 4 bases and J lost 0; bases outside the gene matches: 0. The CDR3 is made up of 14 amino acids. Germline V gene data show CDR1 as MDHEN and CDR2 as SYDVKM. DNA for the CDR3: TGTGCCAGCAGTTGGGACAGCTCTGGAAACACCATATATTTT. Protein: CASSWDSSGNTIYF.

Concerning this clonotype itself: Being one base from a much bigger clone, this may be a read error. The chain uses TRBV19 and TRBJ2-1, with 7 bases identical to TRBD2. CDR3 length equals 14 residues. With V trimmed by 1 base and J by 11 bases, 8 bases remained unmatched. The germline V gene encodes CDR1 LNHDA and CDR2 SQIVND (reference sequence). CDR3 region: CASSIARAGCKQFF. DNA of the CDR3: TGTGCCAGTAGTATAGCACGAGCGGGATGTAAGCAGTTCTTC.

By sample share, this clonotype is medium-sized. The chain has TRBV20-1 and TRBJ2-7, with 12 bases matching TRBD1. The CDR3 is made up of 16 amino acids. V dropped 0 bases and J dropped 7; count of bases not matched to a gene: 10. The germline gives CDR1 DFQATT, CDR2 SNEGSKA (reference sequence). This CDR3 is CSARDPGTGGRWEQYF. The CDR3 DNA follows: TGCAGTGCTAGAGATCCCGGGACAGGGGGCCGCTGGGAGCAGTACTTC.

A few counts support this clonotype. The chain carries TRBV5-1 and TRBJ1-5; 9 positions match TRBD1. The CDR3 extends over 18 amino acids. The ends lost 4 bases at V and 3 bases at J; junction bases unmatched: 14. Germline assignment: CDR1 SGHRS and CDR2 YFSETQ. CDR3 amino acids: CASSGRDRALGYNQPQHF. The DNA for the CDR3 is TGCGCCAGCAGCGGGAGGGACAGGGCGTTGGGATACAATCAGCCCCAGCATTTT.

On this clonotype itself: Just one base apart from a much larger clone, this may be a read error. The conserved phenylalanine or tryptophan is not found at the CDR3 terminus, so this likely reflects a read error. The chain links TRBV13 to TRBJ1-6; 10 nucleotides match TRBD1. The CDR3 is made up of 14 amino acids. V was clipped by 5 bases and J by 7 bases; unmatched bases: 2. CDR1 is PRHDT and CDR2 is FYEKMQ in the germline V gene (reference sequence). The CDR3 sequence: CASSRGQGNSPLHL. CDR3 nucleotides: TGTGCCAGCAGCCGGGGACAGGGGAATTCACCCCTCCACCTT.

The chain links TRBV19 to TRBJ1-5; TRBD1 is a possible D gene (6 bases). CDR1 is LNHDA and CDR2 is SQIVND in the germline V gene (reference sequence). The CDR3 loop spans 15 amino acids. The V gene lost 1 base and the J gene lost 2 bases, with 9 bases spanning the gap. Here the CDR3 DNA reads TGTGCCAGTAGTATAGGGGGACAAGGCAATCAGCCCCAGCATTTT. Translating gives CASSIGGQGNQPQHF.

This clonotype was seen more than once but under ten times. The J gene is TRBJ2-2, the V gene TRBV18; TRBD2 aligns across 7 bases. This CDR3 has 15 amino acids. Germline V gives CDR1 KGHSH, CDR2 LQKENI. V lost 5 bases, J lost 6 bases, and 9 bases stayed unmatched. The CDR3 loop reads CASSAYGRGAGELFF. CDR3 in DNA: TGTGCCAGCTCAGCCTATGGGAGGGGAGCCGGGGAGCTGTTTTTT.